This paragraph reports one T cell receptor beta chain. The CDR3 consists of 17 residues. In germline, CDR1 is LNHNV, CDR2 YYDKDF (reference sequence). The ends lost 5 bases at V and 4 bases at J; junction bases unmatched: 14. Assay: immunoSEQ multiplex PCR; the TCRdb copy retains only in-frame clones and omits some. The sample has hundreds of thousands of clones, roughly 74% seen once. The sample originates from a study of shared T cell receptors in the human thymus. These data are also associated with another study on human thymus T cells. That work adds: Reports from related research described highly overlapping thymic repertoires among unrelated individuals.

Sequenced sample: thymocytes. The sequence was collected from a boy under three years old with a congenital heart defect. This chain uses TRBV15 with TRBJ2-7; 10 bases line up with TRBD2. CDR3 loop: CATSPGPSGRDKYEQYF. CDR3 coding DNA: TGTGCCACCAGCCCGGGTCCGAGCGGGAGGGACAAATACGAGCAGTACTTC.